Each of the 9 T cell receptor beta chains below was sequenced from the same sample in a study of blood T cell repertoires in COVID-19. Profiling relied on immunoSEQ multiplex PCR, and the TCRdb table lists in-frame clones only, not all of them. The repertoire holds under 300,000 clones, with about 83% as singletons. The sequenced material came from peripheral blood. These receptors were taken from an elderly man with acute or convalescent COVID-19.

The chain recombines TRBV19 with TRBJ1-3, with 7 bases identical to TRBD1. V gave up 6 bases and J gave up 4 bases; unmatched junction bases: 6. Germline assignment: CDR1 LNHDA and CDR2 SQIVND (reference sequence). The CDR3 is made up of 14 amino acids. CDR3 sequence: CASRKGQFGNTIYF. CDR3 sequence (DNA): TGTGCCAGTAGGAAGGGACAGTTCGGAAACACCATATATTTT. Full variable domain (remainder filled in from reference TRBV19 and TRBJ1-3): DGGITQSPKYLFRKEGQNVTLSCEQNLNHDAMYWYRQDPGQGLRLIYYSQIVNDFQKGDIAEGYSVSREKKESFPLTVTSAQKNPTAFYLCASRKGQFGNTIYFGEGSWLTVV.

This chain uses TRBV29-1 with TRBJ1-2, with D maybe TRBD1 (5 bases). CDR1 is SQVTM and CDR2 is ANQGSEA in the germline V gene. The CDR3 totals 14 residues. V was clipped by 2 bases and J by 8 bases, with 18 bases between them. The CDR3 nucleotides read TGCAGCGTTGAACTGCAGGACATGCCTATGGGCTACACCTTC. It is translated as CSVELQDMPMGYTF.

This clone was detected once. This chain connects TRBV11-2 to TRBJ2-7; 9 bases match TRBD2. The junction had 8 bases not matched to a gene; V was cut back by 0 bases and J by 5 bases. CDR3 length: 16 residues. Per the germline V gene, CDR1 is SGHAT and CDR2 is FQNNGV. The CDR3 DNA follows: TGTGCCAGCAGCTTAGAGGGCGGGGGGGCCCCCAACGAGCAGTACTTC. Translated, it gives CASSLEGGGAPNEQYF.

Here the CDR3 reads CASSRLARGLEQYF. CDR3 bases: TGTGCCAGCAGCCGACTGGCCAGAGGCCTCGAGCAGTACTTC. The chain carries TRBV7-9 and TRBJ2-7; no clear D gene. CDR1 SEHNR and CDR2 FQNEAQ come from the germline V gene (reference sequence). The CDR3 extends over 14 amino acids. Between the trimmed V and J ends, which lost 5 bases and 6 bases, there was a span of 17 bases.

The V gene is TRBV6-4, the J gene TRBJ2-2; D remains unclear. This CDR3 is built from 15 residues. From germline, CDR1 is MRHNA and CDR2 SNTAGT. The ends were cut back, 5 bases at V and 0 bases at J, with 10 bases in the middle. CDR3 sequence reads: CASSSSTSNTGELFF. The CDR3, as DNA: TGTGCCAGCAGTTCTTCTACCTCGAACACCGGGGAGCTGTTTTTT.

The chain has TRBV7-2 and TRBJ2-5; D might be TRBD1 (7 bases). With 4 bases removed from V and 2 bases from J, the gap between germline ends came to 17 bases. The CDR3 length is 16 residues. The V gene's germline CDR1 is SGHTA and CDR2 FQGNSA. Here the CDR3 DNA reads TGTGCCAGCAGCTCATCCAGGGGGGTTGGACAAGAGACCCAGTACTTC. This translates into CASSSSRGVGQETQYF.

The chain employs TRBV5-6 and TRBJ2-7; 8 nucleotides match TRBD1. Losses at the gene ends were 2 bases for V and 2 bases for J; bases not matched to a gene: 3. The CDR3 is made up of 14 amino acids. CDR1 and CDR2 (germline): SGHDT, YYEEEE. Here the CDR3 DNA reads TGTGCCAGCAGCTTTACAGGGGGGACCTACGAGCAGTACTTC. Its protein product is CASSFTGGTYEQYF.

The rearrangement uses TRBV29-1 and TRBJ1-3, with TRBD1 as a possible D gene (6 bases). Germline-derived CDR1 and CDR2 are SQVTM and ANQGSEA. The CDR3 is 14 residues long. The V end lost 7 bases, the J end lost 3 bases, and 16 bases lay between the germline ends. The chain's CDR3 is CSAALQGSGNTIYF. CDR3 bases: TGCAGCGCTGCTTTACAGGGAAGTGGAAACACCATATATTTT.

The chain couples TRBV7-2 to TRBJ1-2; 12 nucleotides align to TRBD1. The germline V gene has CDR1 SGHTA and CDR2 FQGNSA. J lost 7 bases, V lost 1 base, and 10 bases had no gene match. The CDR3 has 17 amino acids. The CDR3 loop is CASSLVGTGGVVVGYTF. The CDR3 nucleotides read TGTGCCAGCAGCTTAGTAGGGACAGGGGGCGTGGTTGTTGGCTACACCTTC.